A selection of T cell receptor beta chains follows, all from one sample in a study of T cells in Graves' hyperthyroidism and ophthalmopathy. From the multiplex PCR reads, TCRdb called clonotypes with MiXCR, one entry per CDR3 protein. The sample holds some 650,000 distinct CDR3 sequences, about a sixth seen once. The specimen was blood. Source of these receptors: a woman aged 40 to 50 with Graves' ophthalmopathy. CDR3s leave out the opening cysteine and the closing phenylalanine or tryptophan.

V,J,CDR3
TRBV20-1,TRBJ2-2,SAPGLGLTGELF
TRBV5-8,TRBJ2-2,ASSLGLAATGELF
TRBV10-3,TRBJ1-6,AIGTGNDSPLH
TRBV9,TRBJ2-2,ASSPFPLAGANTGELF
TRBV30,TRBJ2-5,AWSIVGTQY
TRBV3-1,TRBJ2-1,ASSPSDRVWNEQF
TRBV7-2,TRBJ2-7,ASSPGLAGGPGYEQY
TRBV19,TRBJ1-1,ASVDWTGNTEAF
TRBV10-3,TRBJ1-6,ASQGGVGSPLH
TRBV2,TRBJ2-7,ASSEARREPYEQY
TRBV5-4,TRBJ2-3,ASSLGGRTGLAGSTDTQY
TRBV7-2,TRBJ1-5,ASSVPGGQPQH
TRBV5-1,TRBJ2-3,ASSRGVGQSTDTQY
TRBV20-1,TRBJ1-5,SARGGQPCQENQPQH
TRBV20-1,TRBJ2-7,SARDLADAYEQY
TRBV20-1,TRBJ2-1,SATTSEGVPNEQF
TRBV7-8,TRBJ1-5,ASSRTRTDRNQPQH
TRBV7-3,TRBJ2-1,ASSLYGGGSYNEQF